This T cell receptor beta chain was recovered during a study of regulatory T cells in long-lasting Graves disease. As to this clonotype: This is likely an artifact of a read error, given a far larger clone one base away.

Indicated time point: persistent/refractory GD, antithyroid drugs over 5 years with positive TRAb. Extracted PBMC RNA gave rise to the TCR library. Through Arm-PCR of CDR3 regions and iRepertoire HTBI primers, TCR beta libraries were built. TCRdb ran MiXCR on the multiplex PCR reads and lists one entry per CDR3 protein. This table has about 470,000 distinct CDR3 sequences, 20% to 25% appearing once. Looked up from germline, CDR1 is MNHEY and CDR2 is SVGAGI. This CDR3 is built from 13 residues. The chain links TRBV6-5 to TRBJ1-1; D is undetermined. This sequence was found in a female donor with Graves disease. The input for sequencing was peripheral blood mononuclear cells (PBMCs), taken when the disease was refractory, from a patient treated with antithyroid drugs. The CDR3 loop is CVSSHNPNTEAFF. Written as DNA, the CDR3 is TGTGTCAGCAGCCACAATCCTAACACTGAAGCTTTCTTT.